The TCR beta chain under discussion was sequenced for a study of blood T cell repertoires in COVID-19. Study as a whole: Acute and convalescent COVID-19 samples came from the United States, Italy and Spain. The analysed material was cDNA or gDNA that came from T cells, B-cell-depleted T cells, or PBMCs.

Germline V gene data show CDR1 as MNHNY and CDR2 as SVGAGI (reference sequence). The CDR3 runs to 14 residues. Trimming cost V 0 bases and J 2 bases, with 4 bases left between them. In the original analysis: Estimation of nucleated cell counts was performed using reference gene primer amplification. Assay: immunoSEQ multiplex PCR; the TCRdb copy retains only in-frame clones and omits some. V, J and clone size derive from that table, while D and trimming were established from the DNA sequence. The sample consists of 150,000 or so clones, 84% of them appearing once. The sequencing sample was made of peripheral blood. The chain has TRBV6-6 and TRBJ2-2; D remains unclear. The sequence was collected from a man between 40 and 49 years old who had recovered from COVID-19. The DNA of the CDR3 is TGTGCCAGCAGTTACTCAACAAACACCGGGGAGCTGTTTTTT. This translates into CASSYSTNTGELFF.